The rows below give T cell receptor beta chains drawn from one sample of a study of blood T cell repertoires in COVID-19. The data were produced by immunoSEQ multiplex PCR, yet TCRdb's version contains in-frame clones alone and is incomplete. The sample has 100,000 to 150,000 clones, roughly four fifths seen once. Specimen: peripheral blood. The receptors derive from a woman aged 60-70 years with acute or convalescent COVID-19. Both conserved end residues are part of each CDR3. D genes are given only for firm matches. Only part of the rows carry a size: once, few, many, or a class if the clone is expanded.

J | size | V | D | CDR3 | DNA
TRBJ1-6 | - | TRBV2 | - | CASISSTGTTSPLHF | TGTGCCAGCATTTCCTCCACCGGGACAACTTCACCCCTCCACTTT
TRBJ1-1 | - | TRBV2 | - | CASSVGTQNTEAFF | TGTGCCAGCAGTGTGGGGACACAGAACACTGAAGCTTTCTTT
TRBJ1-6 | once | TRBV11-2 | - | CASSLRDGSPLHF | TGTGCCAGCAGCCTACGGGATGGGTCACCCCTCCACTTT
TRBJ2-5 | - | TRBV5-5 | TRBD2 | CASSSFALAGIGETQYF | TGTGCCAGCAGCTCTTTCGCACTAGCGGGGATTGGAGAGACCCAGTACTTC
TRBJ2-1 | - | TRBV2 | - | CASSELSHTYNEQFF | TGTGCCAGCAGTGAGCTTAGCCATACCTACAATGAGCAGTTCTTC
TRBJ2-1 | few | TRBV19 | TRBD1 | CASDRGYVGEQFF | TGTGCCAGCGACAGGGGTTACGTCGGTGAGCAGTTCTTC
TRBJ1-4 | - | TRBV6-1 | - | CASSDRGYNEKLFF | TGTGCCAGCAGTGATCGGGGTTATAATGAAAAACTGTTTTTT
TRBJ1-2 | - | TRBV5-6 | - | CASSLRLGADGYTF | TGTGCCAGCAGCTTGCGCCTGGGAGCCGATGGCTACACCTTC
TRBJ1-1 | - | TRBV30 | - | CAWGRGLLTEAFF | TGTGCCTGGGGCAGGGGTCTACTCACTGAAGCTTTCTTT
TRBJ1-5 | - | TRBV6-2/TRBV6-3 | TRBD1 | CASSSGQGHQPQHF | TGTGCCAGCAGTTCCGGACAGGGGCATCAGCCCCAGCATTTT
TRBJ1-2 | - | TRBV5-1 | TRBD1 | CASSLDRGESYTF | TGCGCCAGCAGCTTGGACAGGGGTGAGAGCTACACCTTC
TRBJ2-3 | - | TRBV18 | TRBD2 | CASSLLAGKGINTQYF | TGTGCCAGCTCACTTCTAGCGGGCAAAGGGATAAATACGCAGTATTTT